This T cell receptor beta chain was observed in a study of shared clonotypes between healthy human individuals. Study donors comprised healthy, HIV-negative adults devoid of recent acute infection or vaccination. Each sample came from a Caucasian adult donor living in Nashville, Tennessee. Study results and caveats: The sharing of 5% to 6.5% of naive CD4 clonotypes was seen across a few donors.

A remark on this clone: What it binds is unknown.

Assay execution proceeded at the deep level. Clones were sequenced by immunoSEQ multiplex PCR, and TCRdb holds only the in-frame ones, with some missing. The profile shows around 690,000 clones, around 91% of them singletons. The ends were cut back, 6 bases at V and 1 base at J, with 16 bases in the middle. CDR1 is SEHNR, CDR2 FQNEAQ, per germline (reference sequence). The CDR3 has 15 residues. This sequence joins TRBV7-9 and TRBJ2-7, with D unresolved. The source of this sequence is a man aged 18 to 35 in good health. Some clones in this sample may be carry-over from other donors' samples. The sequencing sample was made of memory CD8+ T cells from PBMCs. Noted subset: CD45RO+ cells pooled with CCR7-negative TemRA cells. CDR3 in amino acids: CASSYPDVKSYEQYF. CDR3 coding DNA: TGTGCCAGCAGTTATCCGGATGTAAAGTCCTACGAGCAGTACTTC.